A selection of T cell receptor beta chains follows, all from one sample in a study of post-analysis software for immune sequencing data. TCRdb re-called the PCR reads with MiXCR, one entry per CDR3 protein. The sample has roughly 800,000 distinct CDR3 sequences, 46% seen once. The specimen sequenced was blood. The receptors were sampled from a girl between 10 and 17 years old with multiple sclerosis. Both conserved end residues are trimmed from each CDR3.

TRBV20-1	TRBJ2-7	SARGTEQY
TRBV27	TRBJ2-1	ASSGGLVFTYNEQF
TRBV12-3/TRBV12-4	TRBJ2-3	ASSSAYPSTDTQY
TRBV20-1	TRBJ2-5	SARASAQETQY
TRBV6-5	TRBJ1-2	ASSMTGQYGYT
TRBV5-1	TRBJ1-2	ASNTGQVNYGYT
TRBV6-2/TRBV6-3	TRBJ1-5	ASSDPGRGSNQPQH
TRBV3-1	TRBJ2-4	ASSQAGGKNIQY
TRBV20-1	TRBJ2-1	SAREPSGSDEQF
TRBV27	TRBJ1-2	ASSLTAGYT
TRBV12-3/TRBV12-4	TRBJ1-1	ASSPRNTEAF
TRBV5-1	TRBJ2-3	ASSRSGEYTDTQY
TRBV6-1	TRBJ2-3	ASSERGLNTQY
TRBV27	TRBJ2-1	ASNNNWGEQF
TRBV15	TRBJ2-7	ATSRGQGGYEQY
TRBV7-6	TRBJ1-2	ASSLGAEFDGYT
TRBV12-3/TRBV12-4	TRBJ2-3	ASRQIGDTQY
TRBV4-3	TRBJ2-3	ASSQERTTYTDTQY
TRBV7-3	TRBJ2-1	ASSWGTGVYEQF
TRBV6-5	TRBJ2-7	ASRRSAGNSYEQY
TRBV12-3/TRBV12-4	TRBJ1-6	ASSSSRGGSSPLH
TRBV4-3	TRBJ2-3	ASSQGLAGNTDTQY
TRBV20-1	TRBJ1-1	SARTQGNTEAF
TRBV7-7	TRBJ2-1	ASGSSGSSGEQF
TRBV5-1	TRBJ2-5	ASRLGTSGQETQY
TRBV9	NA	ASSVSVVAGLNIQY
TRBV5-1	TRBJ2-1	ASRINGYNGQF
TRBV30	TRBJ2-4	AWSPSGLAGGNEQY
TRBV5-1	TRBJ2-7	ASSQTESYEQY
TRBV9	NA	ASSVAGRGGDEQY
TRBV9	NA	ASSVGHSELYEQY
TRBV20-1	TRBJ2-5	SASYGSYVQY
TRBV20-1	TRBJ1-1	SAGRGRVEAF
TRBV5-1	TRBJ1-2	ASSLGTGFGYGYT